Listed here are 4 T cell receptor beta chains from one sample, sequenced in a study of blood T cell repertoires in COVID-19. Repertoires were generated with immunoSEQ multiplex PCR, while TCRdb's copy carries only in-frame clones and drops some. The sample holds tens of thousands of clones, about 78% seen once. Sequenced: peripheral blood. The receptors were gathered from a human donor in a cohort sampled during active COVID-19.

The genes are TRBV7-2 and TRBJ1-2; TRBD1 matches at 7 bases. The V and J ends lost 10 bases and 2 bases, in that order; junction bases with no gene match: 4. This CDR3 contains 12 residues. From germline, CDR1 is SGHTA and CDR2 FQGNSA. CDR3 bases: TGTGCCATGCAACAGGGGAACTATGGCTACACCTTC. Amino acids: CAMQQGNYGYTF.

V usage is TRBV28 and J usage is TRBJ1-5; a weak D match, TRBD1 (5 bases). CDR1 and CDR2 (germline): MDHEN, SYDVKM. V gave up 6 bases and J gave up 9 bases, with 21 bases separating them. This CDR3 is built from 15 residues. CDR3 protein: CASSARGEGFGPQHF. CDR3 in DNA: TGTGCCAGCAGCGCCAGAGGGGAGGGGTTCGGGCCCCAGCATTTT.

The CDR3 DNA is TGCAGTGCTAGTGGACTAGCGGGGAAGTGGCACAATGAGCAGTTCTTC. Translation: CSASGLAGKWHNEQFF. The chain links TRBV20-1 to TRBJ2-1, with 12 bases identical to TRBD2. Trimming took 3 bases from V and 5 from J; bases not matched to a gene: 8. The CDR3 sequence is 16 residues long. The germline gives CDR1 DFQATT, CDR2 SNEGSKA (reference sequence).

This clone appeared a few times. This chain uses TRBV12-3 or TRBV12-4 with TRBJ2-7, with D unclear. There are 12 residues in the CDR3. V was clipped by 5 bases and J by 0 bases, with 5 bases between them. The CDR3 DNA reads as TGTGCCAGCAGTCCCGGCTCCTACGAGCAGTACTTC. This sequence encodes CASSPGSYEQYF.